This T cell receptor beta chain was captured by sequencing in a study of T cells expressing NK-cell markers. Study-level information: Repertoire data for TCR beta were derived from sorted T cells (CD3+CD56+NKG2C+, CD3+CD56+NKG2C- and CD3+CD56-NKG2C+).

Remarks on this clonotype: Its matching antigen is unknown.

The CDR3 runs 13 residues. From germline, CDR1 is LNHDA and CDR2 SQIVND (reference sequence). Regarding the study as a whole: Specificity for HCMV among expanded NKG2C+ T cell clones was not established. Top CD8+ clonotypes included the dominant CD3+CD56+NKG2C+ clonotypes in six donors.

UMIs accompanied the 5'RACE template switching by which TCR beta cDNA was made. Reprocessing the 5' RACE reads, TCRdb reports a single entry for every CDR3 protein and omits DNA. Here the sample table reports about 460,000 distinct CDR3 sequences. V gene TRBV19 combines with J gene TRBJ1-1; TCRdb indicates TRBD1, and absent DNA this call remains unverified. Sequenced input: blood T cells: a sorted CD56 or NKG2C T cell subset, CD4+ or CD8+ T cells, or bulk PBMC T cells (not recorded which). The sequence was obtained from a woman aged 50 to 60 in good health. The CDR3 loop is CASIGGTGREAFF.